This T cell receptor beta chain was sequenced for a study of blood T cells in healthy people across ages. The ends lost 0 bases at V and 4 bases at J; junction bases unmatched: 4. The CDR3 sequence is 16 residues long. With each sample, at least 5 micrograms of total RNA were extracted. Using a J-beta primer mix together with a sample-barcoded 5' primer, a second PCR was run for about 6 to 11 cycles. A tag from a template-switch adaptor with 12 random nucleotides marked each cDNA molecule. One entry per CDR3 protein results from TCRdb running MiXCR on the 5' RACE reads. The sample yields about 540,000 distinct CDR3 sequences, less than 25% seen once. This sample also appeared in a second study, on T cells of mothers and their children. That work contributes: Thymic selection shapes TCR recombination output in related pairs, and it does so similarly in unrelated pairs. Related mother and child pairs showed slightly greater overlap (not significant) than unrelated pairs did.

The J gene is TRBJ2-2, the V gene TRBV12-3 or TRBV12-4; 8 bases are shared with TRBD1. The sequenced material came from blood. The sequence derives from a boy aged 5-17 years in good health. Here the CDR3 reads CASSLAGQETTGELFF. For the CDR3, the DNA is TGTGCCAGCAGTTTAGCGGGACAGGAGACCACCGGGGAGCTGTTTTTT.